Sequencing of this TCR beta chain was carried out in a study of Graves' ophthalmopathy and Graves' hyperthyroidism. V lost 4 bases to trimming and J lost 3 bases; unmatched junction nucleotides: 1. The CDR3 is 13 amino acids. Looked up from germline, CDR1 is LNHDA and CDR2 is SQIVND (reference sequence). From RNA, the CDR3 regions of TCR beta chains were amplified and sequenced. RT-PCR was first run with HTBI primers, then multiplex PCR in a second round. Each CDR3 protein is one row after TCRdb ran MiXCR on the multiplex PCR reads. The sample lists 150,000 to 200,000 distinct CDR3 sequences; roughly two fifths were seen once.

Sample: peripheral blood. V is TRBV19 and J is TRBJ2-5; 8 nucleotides agree with TRBD1. The sequence was collected from a woman aged 40 to 50 with Graves' ophthalmopathy. CDR3 residues: CASSRQGKETQYF. The CDR3 DNA sequence: TGTGCCAGTAGTAGACAGGGGAAAGAGACCCAGTACTTC.